These 10 T cell receptor beta chains share one sample of origin, sequenced in a study of PD-L1 blockade in urothelial cancer. Repertoires were generated with immunoSEQ multiplex PCR, while TCRdb's copy carries only in-frame clones and drops some. The sample contains roughly 90,000 clones, 90% to 95% of which appear only once. The input for sequencing was PBMCs, taken around atezolizumab (anti-PD-L1) treatment. Source of these receptors: a man aged 55 to 70 with urothelial cancer.

The rearrangement links TRBV18 to TRBJ2-3; 10 bases map to TRBD2. V trimming: 4 bases; J trimming: 5 bases; junction bases outside the gene matches: 15. This CDR3 is 18 amino acids long. From germline, CDR1 is KGHSH and CDR2 LQKENI. The CDR3 DNA is TGTGCCAGCTCACAACCCAGGCGTCTAGCGGGAGCGCTAGATACGCAGTATTTT. Translated: CASSQPRRLAGALDTQYF.

V is TRBV9 and J is TRBJ2-2; D might be TRBD1 (6 bases). Germline assignment: CDR1 SGDLS and CDR2 YYNGEE. Trimming removed 3 bases at V and 3 bases at J, with 9 bases between. The CDR3 runs 14 residues. The CDR3 loop reads CASSERQDTGELFF. CDR3 sequence (DNA): TGTGCCAGCAGCGAGCGACAGGACACCGGGGAGCTGTTTTTT.

The CDR3 region has the DNA TGTGCCAGCAGCTTGAAGGCGGGGGGTGGAGAGACCCAGTACTTC. It specifies CASSLKAGGGETQYF. V gene TRBV5-4 combines with J gene TRBJ2-5; 8 bases align to TRBD2. Per the germline V gene, CDR1 is SGHNT and CDR2 is YYREEE (reference sequence). V dropped 1 base and J dropped 4; count of bases not matched to a gene: 6. The CDR3 consists of 15 residues. The whole variable domain, remainder taken from reference TRBV5-4 and TRBJ2-5, is ETGVTQSPTHLIKTRGQQVTLRCSSQSGHNTVSWYQQALGQGPQFIFQYYREEENGRGNFPPRFSGLQFPNYSSELNVNALELDDSALYLCASSLKAGGGETQYFGPGTRLLVL.

The chain is built from TRBV6-6 and TRBJ2-3, with unresolved D. The length of the CDR3 is 13 residues. Germline CDR1 reads MNHNY; CDR2 reads SVGAGI (reference sequence). V dropped 6 bases and J dropped 0 bases, with 7 bases sitting between them. The CDR3 DNA follows: TGTGCCAGCAGAGAACTGAGCACAGATACGCAGTATTTT. The encoded protein is CASRELSTDTQYF.

The chain uses TRBV4-2 and TRBJ2-7; maybe TRBD2 (7 bases). The germline V gene encodes CDR1 LGHNA and CDR2 YNFKEQ. Trimming took 0 bases from V and 5 from J, leaving 14 bases between them. The CDR3 runs to 15 residues. CDR3 nucleotide sequence: TGTGCCAGCAGCCAAGAAAGGGCGGGGGCCCACGAGCAGTACTTC. Translation gives CASSQERAGAHEQYF.

This chain links TRBV10-1 with TRBJ1-1, with D unresolved. Germline V lookup: CDR1 WNHNN, CDR2 SYGVQD (reference sequence). V dropped 0 bases and J dropped 3 bases, with 8 bases sitting between them. There are 14 residues in the CDR3. For the CDR3, the DNA is TGCGCCAGCAGTGAGTCGAGAGGGTACACTGAAGCTTTCTTT. It translates to CASSESRGYTEAFF.

The rearrangement uses TRBV6-1 and TRBJ1-3; no reliable D call. CDR1 and CDR2 (germline): MNHNS, SASEGT. The V and J ends lost 3 bases and 3 bases respectively, with 9 bases between them. The CDR3 consists of 14 residues. CDR3: CASSDWGDGNTIYF. In DNA form, the CDR3 reads TGTGCCAGCAGTGACTGGGGAGATGGAAACACCATATATTTT.

The chain has TRBV5-1 and TRBJ2-3, with 10 bases matching TRBD1. The CDR3 length is 16 residues. The V segment lost 1 base and the J segment 4 bases; nucleotides outside the gene matches: 6. The germline V gene has CDR1 SGHRS and CDR2 YFSETQ. DNA for the CDR3: TGCGCCAGCAGCTTGTCGGGACAGGGGTTGCCAGATACGCAGTATTTT. This encodes CASSLSGQGLPDTQYF.

The gene calls are TRBV5-1 and TRBJ1-3, with 7 nucleotides matching TRBD1. Per the germline V gene, CDR1 is SGHRS and CDR2 is YFSETQ. Trimming at V came to 4 bases and at J to 4 bases, leaving 5 bases not matched to a gene. The CDR3 consists of 14 residues. DNA for the CDR3: TGCGCCAGCAGCACCGGGACAGTCGGAAACACCATATATTTT. It is translated as CASSTGTVGNTIYF.

The chain combines TRBV28 with TRBJ1-4; TRBD1 matches 8 bases. Trimming cost V 6 bases and J 0 bases; bases outside gene matches: 27. Germline CDR1 and CDR2: MDHEN and SYDVKM. The CDR3 consists of 23 residues. The CDR3 reads CASRGGSVVQGASRKPTNEKLFF. The DNA for the CDR3 is TGTGCCAGCAGGGGCGGTTCGGTAGTGCAGGGGGCCTCGAGGAAACCAACTAATGAAAAACTGTTTTTT.